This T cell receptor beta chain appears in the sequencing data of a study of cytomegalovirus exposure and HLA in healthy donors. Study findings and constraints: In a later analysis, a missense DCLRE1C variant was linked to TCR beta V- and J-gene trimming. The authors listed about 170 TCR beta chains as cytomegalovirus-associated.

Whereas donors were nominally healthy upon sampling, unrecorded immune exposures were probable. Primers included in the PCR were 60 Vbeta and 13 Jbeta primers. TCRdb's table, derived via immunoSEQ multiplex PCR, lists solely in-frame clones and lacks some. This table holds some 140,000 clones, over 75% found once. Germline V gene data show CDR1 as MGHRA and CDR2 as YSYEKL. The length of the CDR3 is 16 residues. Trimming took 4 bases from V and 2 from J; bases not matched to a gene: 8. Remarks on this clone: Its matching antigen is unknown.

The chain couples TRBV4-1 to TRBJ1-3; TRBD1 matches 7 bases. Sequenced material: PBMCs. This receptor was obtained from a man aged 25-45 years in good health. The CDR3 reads CASSRVNRGAGNTIYF. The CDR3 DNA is TGCGCCAGCAGCCGAGTGAACAGGGGCGCTGGAAACACCATATATTTT.